The 24 T cell receptor beta chains given below trace back to one sample, sequenced in a study of blood T cell repertoires in COVID-19. The method was immunoSEQ multiplex PCR; TCRdb's version includes in-frame clones alone and lacks a portion of them. The sample carries nearly 50,000 clones, about 85% recorded once. Sequencing was performed on peripheral blood. Receptors were obtained from a human donor in a cohort sampled during active COVID-19.

This chain connects TRBV28 to TRBJ2-7, with D perhaps matching TRBD1 (6 bases). The CDR3 extends over 14 amino acids. CDR1 is MDHEN and CDR2 is SYDVKM in the germline V gene. Trimming shortened V by 5 bases and J by 3 bases, and 14 bases separated the two germline ends. The CDR3 DNA reads as TGTGCCAGCAGTGTTCCGACAGGCTTCTACGAGCAGTACTTC. It codes for CASSVPTGFYEQYF.

CDR3 coding DNA: TGTGCCAGCAGCAGCGGACTAGTTTTAAGCACAGATACGCAGTATTTT. Translating gives CASSSGLVLSTDTQYF. This chain joins TRBV5-5 and TRBJ2-3, with 7 bases fitting TRBD2. The CDR3 is 16 amino acids. Germline CDR1 SGHKS, CDR2 YYEKEE (reference sequence). Trimming at V came to 4 bases and at J to 0 bases, leaving 8 bases not matched to a gene.

CDR3 sequence: CASSGLGGSTNEKLFF. The CDR3 region has the DNA TGTGCCAGTTCCGGTTTGGGAGGATCAACTAATGAAAAACTGTTTTTT. This chain uses TRBV19 with TRBJ1-4, with D unresolved. Germline lookup yields CDR1 LNHDA and CDR2 SQIVND (reference sequence). This CDR3 comprises 16 residues. V lost 8 bases and J lost 0, with 16 bases in between.

The chain links TRBV27 to TRBJ2-7; 10 bases align to TRBD1. The CDR3 runs to 14 residues. The V gene's germline CDR1 is MNHEY and CDR2 SMNVEV (reference sequence). V trimming: 3 bases; J trimming: 6 bases; junction bases outside the gene matches: 5. Here the CDR3 reads CASSLTGQGREQYF. As DNA, the CDR3 is TGTGCCAGCAGTTTGACGGGACAGGGGCGCGAGCAGTACTTC.

This chain joins TRBV6-5 and TRBJ1-4; tentative D call: TRBD1 (5 bases). The germline gives CDR1 MNHEY, CDR2 SVGAGI. The CDR3 has 13 amino acids. Trimming cost V 8 bases and J 5 bases, with 12 bases left between them. The CDR3 bases are TGTGCCAGCGGGCGAACAGGCAATGAAAAACTGTTTTTT. It specifies CASGRTGNEKLFF.

The chain is built from TRBV7-9 and TRBJ2-1, with 10 bases aligning to TRBD2. Germline V gene sequence: CDR1 SEHNR, CDR2 FQNEAQ (reference sequence). This CDR3 is built from 15 residues. Germline trimming cut 4 bases from V and 8 bases from J; bases unmatched to any gene: 8. DNA of the CDR3: TGTGCCAGCAGCTCGGGACTAGCGTATAGCGATGAGCAGTTCTTC. Its translation: CASSSGLAYSDEQFF.

This clone showed up just once. The CDR3 nucleotides are TGCAGCGTCCAAGGACAGGGCTACGAGCAGTACTTC. Translating gives CSVQGQGYEQYF. The V and J genes are TRBV29-1 and TRBJ2-7; 8 nucleotides align to TRBD1. Per germline, CDR1 SQVTM and CDR2 ANQGSEA. The CDR3 consists of 12 residues. J lost 3 bases, V lost 6 bases, and 4 bases had no gene match.

V and J are TRBV9 and TRBJ2-4, with D possibly TRBD1 on 6 matching bases. CDR1 and CDR2 (germline): SGDLS, YYNGEE. The CDR3 is 16 amino acids. Trimming took off 3 bases at V and 0 bases at J, with 13 bases between the two ends. The CDR3 nucleotides are TGTGCCAGCAGCGCCCTATTAGGGGGAGCCAAAAACATTCAGTACTTC. It is translated as CASSALLGGAKNIQYF.

This rearrangement joins TRBV9 to TRBJ2-1; perhaps TRBD1 as D (6 bases). V was pared by 4 bases and J by 3 bases, with 11 bases between. CDR1 SGDLS and CDR2 YYNGEE come from the germline V gene. This CDR3 is 14 amino acids long. The CDR3 loop is CASSLYRDYNEQFF. The CDR3, as DNA: TGTGCCAGCAGCCTTTACAGGGACTACAATGAGCAGTTCTTC.

This chain uses TRBV13 with TRBJ1-1, with 7 bases aligning to TRBD1. V was clipped by 10 bases and J by 7 bases; unmatched bases: 12. CDR3 length: 13 amino acids. Germline V gives CDR1 PRHDT, CDR2 FYEKMQ (reference sequence). The CDR3: CATREDRADEAFF. CDR3 coding DNA: TGTGCCACCCGAGAAGACAGGGCGGATGAAGCTTTCTTT.

The rearrangement uses TRBV7-9 and TRBJ1-1, with 7 bases fitting TRBD1. Per germline, CDR1 SEHNR and CDR2 FQNEAQ (reference sequence). Trimming at V came to 5 bases and at J to 3 bases, leaving 12 bases not matched to a gene. The CDR3 has 16 amino acids. CDR3 protein: CASSEVGRGPHTEAFF. The CDR3 region has the DNA TGTGCCAGCAGCGAAGTCGGAAGGGGGCCCCACACTGAAGCTTTCTTT. The variable domain in full, completed from reference TRBV7-9 and TRBJ1-1, reads DTGVSQNPRHKITKRGQNVTFRCDPISEHNRLYWYRQTLGQGPEFLTYFQNEAQLEKSRLLSDRFSAERPKGSFSTLEIQRTEQGDSAMYLCASSEVGRGPHTEAFFGQGTRLTVV.

The gene calls are TRBV2 and TRBJ1-4; possible D gene TRBD1, 5 bases. Germline V CDR1 and CDR2: SNHLY, FYNNEI. V gave up 4 bases and J gave up 7 bases, with 10 bases separating them. The CDR3 consists of 13 residues. Here the CDR3 DNA reads TGTGCCAGCAGTGCAGGGTTGTCTGAAAAACTGTTTTTT. Protein product: CASSAGLSEKLFF.

The chain employs TRBV29-1 and TRBJ2-1; the D gene is possibly TRBD2 (5 bases). CDR1 is SQVTM, CDR2 ANQGSEA, per germline. The CDR3 covers 14 residues. The V gene lost 4 bases and the J gene lost 0 bases, with 10 bases spanning the gap. As DNA, the CDR3 is TGCAGCGTTGTGGGAGAGAACTCCTACAATGAGCAGTTCTTC. Protein product: CSVVGENSYNEQFF.

The chain joins TRBV18 to TRBJ2-5; 13 nucleotides line up with TRBD2. CDR1 is KGHSH, CDR2 LQKENI, per germline. The V segment lost 3 bases and the J segment 5 bases; nucleotides outside the gene matches: 18. The CDR3 contains 20 residues. The CDR3 protein is CASSPIPRTSGSRSSETQYF. In nucleotides, the CDR3 is TGTGCCAGCTCACCGATACCCAGGACTAGCGGGAGCCGAAGTTCGGAGACCCAGTACTTC.

This chain connects TRBV2 to TRBJ2-1; no definite D call. CDR1 and CDR2 from the germline V gene are SNHLY and FYNNEI. The CDR3 totals 14 residues. The V gene lost 1 base and the J gene lost 6 bases, with 10 bases spanning the gap. CDR3 nucleotide sequence: TGTGCCAGCAGTGAAGGCGTGCTCGGCAATGAGCAGTTCTTC. Its translation: CASSEGVLGNEQFF.

The chain employs TRBV10-3 and TRBJ1-1; D may be TRBD1 (5 bases). Trimming took 6 bases from V and 5 from J, leaving 28 bases between them. Germline V CDR1 and CDR2: ENHRY, SYGVKD. The CDR3 has 18 residues. Written as DNA, the CDR3 is TGTGCCATCAGCACGGCCTTAGGGGAAGGAATAGGGAGGACTGAAGCTTTCTTT. Amino acids: CAISTALGEGIGRTEAFF.

This chain connects TRBV28 to TRBJ2-5; 7 bases agree with TRBD1. The germline gives CDR1 MDHEN, CDR2 SYDVKM. The CDR3 extends over 15 amino acids. Trimming at V came to 6 bases and at J to 2 bases, leaving 9 bases not matched to a gene. CDR3 sequence (DNA): TGTGCCAGCAGGAAAGGGGGCGCGACGCAAGAGACCCAGTACTTC. Its protein is CASRKGGATQETQYF.

The rearrangement joins TRBV2 to TRBJ1-4, with 10 bases lining up with TRBD1. This CDR3 has 15 residues. Germline CDR1 and CDR2: SNHLY and FYNNEI. The V and J ends lost 7 bases and 8 bases, in that order; junction bases with no gene match: 10. This chain's CDR3 is CASKGQGLGGEKLFF. The CDR3 DNA reads TGTGCCAGCAAGGGACAGGGGCTGGGAGGCGAAAAACTGTTTTTT.

The chain joins TRBV16 to TRBJ2-1, with a weak D call TRBD2 (5 bases). Germline V gene sequence: CDR1 KGHSY, CDR2 FQNENV. Trimming shortened V by 4 bases and J by 7 bases, and 17 bases separated the two germline ends. CDR3 length equals 15 residues. This chain's CDR3 is CASSPLGPKRNEQFF. DNA for the CDR3: TGTGCCAGCAGCCCACTTGGGCCCAAGCGGAATGAGCAGTTCTTC.

This sequence joins TRBV19 and TRBJ2-3; 8 positions match TRBD1. The CDR3 has 14 amino acids. In germline, CDR1 is LNHDA, CDR2 SQIVND (reference sequence). Trimming at V came to 6 bases and at J to 4 bases, leaving 6 bases not matched to a gene. The CDR3 reads CASRGTGSADTQYF. The CDR3 nucleotides are TGTGCCAGTAGGGGGACAGGATCTGCAGATACGCAGTATTTT. The complete variable domain, with remaining parts taken from reference TRBV19 and TRBJ2-3, reads DGGITQSPKYLFRKEGQNVTLSCEQNLNHDAMYWYRQDPGQGLRLIYYSQIVNDFQKGDIAEGYSVSREKKESFPLTVTSAQKNPTAFYLCASRGTGSADTQYFGPGTRLTVL.

This chain joins TRBV5-5 and TRBJ1-4; D remains ambiguous. From germline, CDR1 is SGHKS and CDR2 YYEKEE (reference sequence). Trimming took off 2 bases at V and 7 bases at J, with 15 bases between the two ends. The CDR3 consists of 15 residues. CDR3 sequence (DNA): TGTGCCAGCAGCTTCAGGTTCTCCGAGTCTGAAAAACTGTTTTTT. Residues: CASSFRFSESEKLFF.

The rearrangement joins TRBV5-6 to TRBJ1-2, with TRBD1 matching 7 bases. V lost 2 bases to trimming and J lost 2 bases; unmatched junction nucleotides: 3. From germline, CDR1 is SGHDT and CDR2 YYEEEE. The CDR3 is 14 amino acids. CDR3 sequence (DNA): TGTGCCAGCAGCTTTGGGACAGCGAACTATGGCTACACCTTC. This encodes CASSFGTANYGYTF.

The chain joins TRBV30 to TRBJ2-1; TRBD1 agrees at 7 bases. The junction had 17 bases not matched to a gene; V was cut back by 0 bases and J by 12 bases. This CDR3 is built from 16 residues. Germline loops: CDR1 GTSNPN, CDR2 SVGIG (reference sequence). CDR3 bases: TGTGCCTGGAGTGTCTCTTCCGGGACAGTATTCGGGGTGCAGTTCTTC. Its translation is CAWSVSSGTVFGVQFF.

This rearrangement joins TRBV12-3 or TRBV12-4 to TRBJ1-2; D perhaps matches TRBD1 (5 bases). The germline V and J ends were trimmed by 7 bases and 2 bases, with 11 bases remaining between them. CDR3 length: 13 amino acids. CDR3 sequence (DNA): TGTGCCAGCAATGTTGGGGGGAACTATGGCTACACCTTC. It translates to CASNVGGNYGYTF.